One sample yielded the 21 T cell receptor beta chains listed below, sequenced in a study of blood T cell repertoires in COVID-19. Using immunoSEQ multiplex PCR, the repertoire was profiled, and TCRdb retains in-frame clones only, with some absent. Here the sample spans about 140,000 clones, almost 90% being singletons. Specimen: peripheral blood. The receptor set was obtained from an older woman with acute or convalescent COVID-19.

This clone was seen once. The CDR3 DNA reads as TGTGCCAGCAGTGACAGATTCGCGAACACCGGGGAGCTGTTTTTT. It yields the protein CASSDRFANTGELFF. The genes are TRBV2 and TRBJ2-2; D uncertain. From germline, CDR1 is SNHLY and CDR2 FYNNEI. CDR3 length: 15 residues. V lost 3 bases, J lost 0 bases, and 8 bases lay in between. The full variable domain, with the rest looked up from reference TRBV2 and TRBJ2-2, is EPEVTQTPSHQVTQMGQEVILRCVPISNHLYFYWYRQILGQKVEFLVSFYNNEISEKSEIFDDQFSVERPDGSNFTLKIRSTKLEDSAMYFCASSDRFANTGELFFGEGSRLTVL.

This clone was counted between two and nine times. V gene TRBV9 combines with J gene TRBJ2-1, with TRBD1 matching 10 bases. Germline CDR1 reads SGDLS; CDR2 reads YYNGEE. V shed 4 bases, J shed 4 bases, and the junction held 8 bases outside the gene matches. The CDR3 totals 16 residues. The CDR3 is CASSPPGTGAYNEQFF. In DNA form, the CDR3 reads TGTGCCAGCAGCCCCCCCGGGACAGGGGCTTACAATGAGCAGTTCTTC.

The chain carries TRBV5-8 and TRBJ1-2; tentatively, D is TRBD1 (5 bases). Per germline, CDR1 SGHTS and CDR2 YDEGEE. The CDR3 is made up of 12 amino acids. V shed 0 bases and J shed 8 bases, with 8 bases lying between them. The CDR3 DNA reads TGTGCCAGCAGCTTGGCAGGGAACGGCTACACCTTC. Encoded protein: CASSLAGNGYTF.

The chain carries TRBV30 and TRBJ2-3, with 7 bases identical to TRBD2. Germline V lookup: CDR1 GTSNPN, CDR2 SVGIG (reference sequence). This CDR3 comprises 15 residues. V lost 0 bases to trimming and J lost 4 bases; unmatched junction nucleotides: 7. DNA for the CDR3: TGTGCCTGGAGTGTAGGGGCGGGGGTGGCAGATACGCAGTATTTT. Its translation is CAWSVGAGVADTQYF.

The chain is built from TRBV5-1 and TRBJ1-2; possibly TRBD1 for D (6 bases). The CDR3 is made up of 14 amino acids. Germline-derived CDR1 and CDR2 are SGHRS and YFSETQ. Trimming took 2 bases from V and 4 from J, leaving 12 bases between them. This CDR3 is CASSLTQGTYGYTF. The CDR3 DNA is TGCGCCAGCAGCTTAACACAGGGTACCTATGGCTACACCTTC.

Remarks on this clone: At one end, the junction sequence differs from germline, possibly due to a read error. The V call is TRBV29-1, the J call TRBJ1-1; D is unresolved. From germline, CDR1 is SQVTM and CDR2 ANQGSEA. The CDR3 runs 13 residues. DNA for the CDR3: TGCAGCGTTGAAGCAGATCTGAATACTGAAGCTTTCTTT. Translating gives CSVEADLNTEAFF.

This chain links TRBV19 with TRBJ1-5; 10 positions match TRBD1. Germline CDR1 reads LNHDA; CDR2 reads SQIVND (reference sequence). The CDR3 has 16 amino acids. Germline trimming cut 5 bases from V and 4 bases from J; bases unmatched to any gene: 8. Here the CDR3 reads CASSGRQGAANQPQHF. The CDR3 nucleotides read TGTGCCAGTAGTGGACGACAGGGGGCGGCTAATCAGCCCCAGCATTTT.

The chain recombines TRBV27 with TRBJ1-3; D not resolved. This CDR3 is built from 17 residues. The germline V gene encodes CDR1 MNHEY and CDR2 SMNVEV (reference sequence). Trimming took 7 bases from V and 0 from J, leaving 19 bases between them. The DNA of the CDR3 is TGTGCCAGCAAACCCCGGGGTGGGGATGACTCTGGAAACACCATATATTTT. Translating it yields CASKPRGGDDSGNTIYF.

This sequence joins TRBV27 and TRBJ1-1; 7 bases match TRBD1. The CDR3 spans 15 residues. V was pared by 3 bases and J by 3 bases, with 7 bases of the junction left unmatched. Germline V CDR1 and CDR2: MNHEY, SMNVEV (reference sequence). CDR3 coding DNA: TGTGCCAGCAGTTTTATAGACAGGGACTACACTGAAGCTTTCTTT. As protein: CASSFIDRDYTEAFF.

This clone was recorded only once. The rearrangement links TRBV30 to TRBJ2-7; 9 nucleotides align to TRBD1. With V trimmed by 3 bases and J by 9 bases, 9 bases remained unmatched. The CDR3 loop spans 13 amino acids. Germline lookup yields CDR1 GTSNPN and CDR2 SVGIG (reference sequence). The DNA for the CDR3 is TGTGCCTGGAGCGGGGACAGGGAGAAGGGGCAGTACTTC. As protein: CAWSGDREKGQYF. Supplemented by reference TRBV30 and TRBJ2-7, the full variable domain reads SQTIHQWPATLVQPVGSPLSLECTVEGTSNPNLYWYRQAAGRGLQLLFYSVGIGQISSEVPQNLSASRPQDRQFILSSKKLLLSDSGFYLCAWSGDREKGQYFGPGTRLTVT.

The chain carries TRBV12-3 or TRBV12-4 and TRBJ1-1; D uncertain. V was pared by 5 bases and J by 5 bases, with 9 bases between. The length of the CDR3 is 12 residues. For the CDR3, the DNA is TGTGCCAGCAGTCCGCGGGAGACTGAAGCTTTCTTT. Its protein product is CASSPRETEAFF.

V is TRBV7-2 and J is TRBJ1-2; D possibly corresponds to TRBD1 (6 bases). This CDR3 region has 17 residues. V was pared by 7 bases and J by 0 bases, with 21 bases between. CDR1 is SGHTA and CDR2 is FQGNSA in the germline V gene. DNA of the CDR3: TGTGCCAGCACCGCCGGAACGGGACACAAGACTAACTATGGCTACACCTTC. This translates into CASTAGTGHKTNYGYTF.

A few counts support this clone. This chain links TRBV4-3 with TRBJ1-1; D ambiguous. Deletions cut 1 base from V and 1 base from J, with 22 bases between. Germline V lookup: CDR1 LGHNA, CDR2 YSLEER. This CDR3 has 19 amino acids. The CDR3 DNA reads as TGCGCCAGCAGCCAAGTACTTTTGGAATTCGGGTTGGAGAACACTGAAGCTTTCTTT. Translated, it gives CASSQVLLEFGLENTEAFF.

This sequence joins TRBV6-2 or TRBV6-3 and TRBJ1-1, with a tentative D call TRBD1 (6 bases). Germline-derived CDR1 and CDR2 are MNHEY and SVGEGT. The CDR3 has 14 residues. V was trimmed by 0 bases and J by 10 bases, leaving 15 bases between them. CDR3 region: CASSYSKQGHGAFF. The CDR3 DNA sequence: TGTGCCAGCAGTTACTCGAAACAGGGCCATGGAGCTTTCTTT.

The chain carries TRBV5-1 and TRBJ2-6; 7 bases agree with TRBD1. This CDR3 has 15 amino acids. From germline, CDR1 is SGHRS and CDR2 YFSETQ. V lost 4 bases and J lost 5; bases outside the gene matches: 6. The CDR3 spells CASSGDSSRANVLTF. The CDR3 DNA sequence: TGCGCCAGCAGCGGGGACAGTTCTCGGGCCAACGTCCTGACTTTC. The full variable domain, in which reference TRBV5-1 and TRBJ2-6 provide the parts outside the CDR3, is KAGVTQTPRYLIKTRGQQVTLSCSPISGHRSVSWYQQTPGQGLQFLFEYFSETQRNKGNFPGRFSGRQFSNSRSEMNVSTLELGDSALYLCASSGDSSRANVLTFGAGSRLTVL.

The chain links TRBV5-1 to TRBJ1-1; the D is unclear. V lost 4 bases and J 6 bases, leaving 19 bases between the germline ends. Germline V gene data show CDR1 as SGHRS and CDR2 as YFSETQ. The CDR3 runs 15 residues. In DNA form, the CDR3 reads TGCGCCAGCAGCGGGGTTTTAACCGGGGAGTCTGAAGCTTTCTTT. Protein sequence: CASSGVLTGESEAFF. Full variable domain (outside the CDR3, taken from reference TRBV5-1 and TRBJ1-1): KAGVTQTPRYLIKTRGQQVTLSCSPISGHRSVSWYQQTPGQGLQFLFEYFSETQRNKGNFPGRFSGRQFSNSRSEMNVSTLELGDSALYLCASSGVLTGESEAFFGQGTRLTVV.

This clone was counted only a few times. V gene TRBV5-6 combines with J gene TRBJ2-7; D ambiguous. This CDR3 is built from 15 residues. From germline, CDR1 is SGHDT and CDR2 YYEEEE. V shed 0 bases and J shed 2 bases, with 12 bases lying between them. The CDR3, as DNA: TGTGCCAGCAGCTTGGTCGCGGCAAAAACCTACGAGCAGTACTTC. Protein: CASSLVAAKTYEQYF.

The V and J genes are TRBV5-6 and TRBJ2-7; possibly TRBD2 for D (6 bases). The CDR3 is 15 residues long. Germline V gives CDR1 SGHDT, CDR2 YYEEEE. V was cut by 0 bases and J by 3 bases, with 13 bases left in between. The CDR3, as DNA: TGTGCCAGCAGCTTGGAGGAGGGATCGGGCTACGAGCAGTACTTC. Translated, it gives CASSLEEGSGYEQYF. The full variable domain, rest sourced from reference TRBV5-6 and TRBJ2-7, is DAGVTQSPTHLIKTRGQQVTLRCSPKSGHDTVSWYQQALGQGPQFIFQYYEEEERQRGNFPDRFSGHQFPNYSSELNVNALLLGDSALYLCASSLEEGSGYEQYFGPGTRLTVT.

The chain links TRBV12-1 to TRBJ1-1; TRBD1, the table's D call, was not compared with the DNA. TRBV12-1 is deemed a pseudogene. The CDR3 runs to 14 residues. DNA of the CDR3: TGTGCCAGCAGCTTTCAACAGGGTGGGACTGAAGCTTTCTTT. Protein: CASSFQQGGTEAFF.

The chain recombines TRBV7-9 with TRBJ1-1; D is unclear. Per germline, CDR1 SEHNR and CDR2 FQNEAQ (reference sequence). V was shortened by 5 bases and J by 11 bases, with 18 bases between the two germline ends. The CDR3 totals 13 residues. CDR3 sequence reads: CASSAEQVRNAFF. CDR3 DNA: TGTGCCAGCAGCGCAGAGCAGGTGAGAAATGCTTTCTTT.

The rearrangement links TRBV18 to TRBJ1-2, with TRBD1 identical over 9 bases. In germline, CDR1 is KGHSH, CDR2 LQKENI. The junction had 6 bases not matched to a gene; V was cut back by 0 bases and J by 4 bases. This CDR3 has 16 amino acids. For the CDR3, the DNA is TGTGCCAGCTCACCACCGTCGACAGGGGGAGGCTATGGCTACACCTTC. It codes for CASSPPSTGGGYGYTF.